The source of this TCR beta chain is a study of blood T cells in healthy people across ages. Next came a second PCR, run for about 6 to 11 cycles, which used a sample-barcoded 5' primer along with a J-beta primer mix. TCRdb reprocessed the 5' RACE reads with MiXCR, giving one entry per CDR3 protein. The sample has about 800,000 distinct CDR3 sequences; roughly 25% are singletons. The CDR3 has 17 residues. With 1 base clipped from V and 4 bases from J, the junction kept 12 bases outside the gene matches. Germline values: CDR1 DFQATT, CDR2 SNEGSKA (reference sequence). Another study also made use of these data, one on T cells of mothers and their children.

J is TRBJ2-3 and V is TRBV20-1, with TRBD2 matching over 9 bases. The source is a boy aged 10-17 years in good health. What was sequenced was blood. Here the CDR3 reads CSARVNRGLATSDTQYF. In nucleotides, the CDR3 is TGCAGTGCTAGAGTCAACCGGGGACTAGCTACGTCAGATACGCAGTATTTT.